One sample yielded the 15 T cell receptor beta chains listed below, sequenced in a study of shared clonotypes between healthy human individuals. The protocol was immunoSEQ multiplex PCR, while the TCRdb copy is restricted to in-frame clones and leaves out a portion. The sample includes some 1 million clones, more than 65% of them seen just once. Sequenced sample: memory CD4+ T cells sorted from blood. The subset denotes: CD45RA-negative fraction. Receptors were obtained from a man aged 18 to 29 in good health.

The chain links TRBV4-3 to TRBJ1-5; a possible D gene is TRBD1 (5 bases). There are 16 residues in the CDR3. Germline V gene data show CDR1 as LGHNA and CDR2 as YSLEER. Trimming took 8 bases from V and 4 from J, leaving 21 bases between them. The chain's CDR3 is CASYYRSEGWNQPQHF. The CDR3 nucleotides read TGCGCCAGCTACTACAGGTCTGAGGGTTGGAATCAGCCCCAGCATTTT.

A single count supports this clone. This chain links TRBV5-8 with TRBJ2-7; the D is unclear. The germline gives CDR1 SGHTS, CDR2 YDEGEE. The CDR3 is 12 residues long. Trimming shortened V by 6 bases and J by 2 bases, and 9 bases separated the two germline ends. The CDR3 DNA follows: TGTGCCAGCACCGGGCCTCCCTACGAGCAGTACTTC. Protein product: CASTGPPYEQYF.

The table lists this clone with a few counts. This sequence joins TRBV28 and TRBJ2-7; 9 positions match TRBD1. The V segment lost 7 bases and the J segment 3 bases; nucleotides outside the gene matches: 10. Germline V gene data show CDR1 as MDHEN and CDR2 as SYDVKM. This CDR3 is built from 15 residues. The CDR3 DNA is TGTGCCAGCAACTCAGCCGGGACAGGGAACTACGAGCAGTACTTC. It specifies CASNSAGTGNYEQYF. The variable domain in full, with the rest retrieved from reference TRBV28 and TRBJ2-7, is DVKVTQSSRYLVKRTGEKVFLECVQDMDHENMFWYRQDPGLGLRLIYFSYDVKMKEKGDIPEGYSVSREKKERFSLILESASTNQTSMYLCASNSAGTGNYEQYFGPGTRLTVT.

The gene calls are TRBV7-9 and TRBJ2-3; no firm D call. Trimming stripped 2 bases from V and 11 bases from J, with 14 bases between. The CDR3 consists of 13 residues. Germline lookup yields CDR1 SEHNR and CDR2 FQNEAQ (reference sequence). The CDR3 reads CASSLSPTGVQYF. The CDR3 DNA reads TGTGCCAGCAGCTTATCCCCTACCGGTGTGCAGTATTTT.

The chain combines TRBV30 with TRBJ1-2; maybe TRBD1 (5 bases). Germline V CDR1 and CDR2: GTSNPN, SVGIG (reference sequence). There are 12 residues in the CDR3. Trimming stripped 3 bases from V and 10 bases from J, with 15 bases between. CDR3 DNA: TGTGCCTGGAGCCCCCAGCAGGGTCTCTACACCTTC. It specifies CAWSPQQGLYTF.

This chain links TRBV6-6 with TRBJ1-1; D remains ambiguous. Germline CDR1 reads MNHNY; CDR2 reads SVGAGI (reference sequence). The V end was cut by 5 bases, the J end by 0 bases, with 13 bases between. The CDR3 covers 15 residues. CDR3 DNA: TGTGCCAGCAGTCCAGCAGTCGGGTTGAACACTGAAGCTTTCTTT. Translating it yields CASSPAVGLNTEAFF.

This clone was found a few times. The rearrangement links TRBV30 to TRBJ1-1, with 7 bases lining up with TRBD1. The CDR3 runs 12 residues. Germline-derived CDR1 and CDR2 are GTSNPN and SVGIG (reference sequence). V lost 3 bases, J lost 4 bases, and 2 bases stayed unmatched. The CDR3 DNA follows: TGTGCCTGGAGCCAGGGGGTCACTGAAGCTTTCTTT. The encoded protein is CAWSQGVTEAFF.

This clone was detected ten times or more. The chain couples TRBV9 to TRBJ1-2; D remains unclear. Between the trimmed V and J ends, which lost 3 bases and 4 bases, there was a span of 13 bases. Germline V lookup: CDR1 SGDLS, CDR2 YYNGEE. The CDR3 length is 14 residues. The CDR3 nucleotides are TGTGCCAGCAGCGAGGGAGCAGGTACCTATGGCTACACCTTC. As protein: CASSEGAGTYGYTF. Full variable domain (missing parts from reference TRBV9 and TRBJ1-2): DSGVTQTPKHLITATGQRVTLRCSPRSGDLSVYWYQQSLDQGLQFLIQYYNGEERAKGNILERFSAQQFPDLHSELNLSSLELGDSALYFCASSEGAGTYGYTFGSGTRLTVV.

This clone came up once. With a much larger clone just one base away, this may be a read error. The rearrangement joins TRBV10-1 to TRBJ2-5; D unclear. The CDR3 consists of 12 residues. Between the trimmed V and J ends, which lost 4 bases and 4 bases, there was a span of 7 bases. Germline lookup yields CDR1 WNHNN and CDR2 SYGVQD (reference sequence). CDR3 DNA sequence: TGCGCCAGCAGTGGTGGCGGAGAGACCCAGTACTTC. As protein: CASSGGGETQYF.

The table lists this clone with a count of one. V and J are TRBV30 and TRBJ1-2; D might be TRBD1 (5 bases). The CDR3 contains 14 residues. V was trimmed by 2 bases and J by 1 base, leaving 11 bases between them. The germline V gene encodes CDR1 GTSNPN and CDR2 SVGIG (reference sequence). This chain's CDR3 is CAWSPRRGNYGYTF. The CDR3 nucleotides are TGTGCCTGGAGTCCTAGGAGGGGTAACTATGGCTACACCTTC.

A note on this clone: A much larger clonotype is one base distant, so this may be a read error. The V and J genes are TRBV5-4 and TRBJ2-3, with 8 bases that match TRBD1. Per the germline V gene, CDR1 is SGHNT and CDR2 is YYREEE (reference sequence). The CDR3 consists of 13 residues. Losses at the gene ends were 4 bases for V and 6 bases for J; bases not matched to a gene: 4. Here the CDR3 DNA reads TGTGCCAGCAGCGTGGACAGGGAGGATACGCAGTATTTT. Protein product: CASSVDREDTQYF.

J is TRBJ1-1 and V is TRBV6-1; TRBD1 might be the D (5 bases). V was shortened by 4 bases and J by 0 bases, with 9 bases between the two germline ends. Germline CDR1 and CDR2: MNHNS and SASEGT. The CDR3 spans 14 residues. CDR3 sequence reads: CASSVQTVNTEAFF. The CDR3 region has the DNA TGTGCCAGCAGTGTCCAGACAGTGAACACTGAAGCTTTCTTT.

Worth noting for this clone: The junction and the germline gene differ at one end; a read error may be behind it. The rearrangement links TRBV4-3 to TRBJ2-1; no definite D call. Germline-derived CDR1 and CDR2 are LGHNA and YSLEER. The CDR3 extends over 15 amino acids. This chain's CDR3 is CASSPGPLSYNEQFF. In nucleotides, the CDR3 is TGCGCCAGTAGCCCAGGCCCTCTTTCCTACAATGAGCAGTTCTTC.

The rearrangement uses TRBV6-1 and TRBJ2-7; the match to TRBD1 covers 10 bases. The trim removed 6 bases at V and 7 bases at J, leaving 9 bases unmatched. The germline V gene encodes CDR1 MNHNS and CDR2 SASEGT. This CDR3 region has 14 residues. The CDR3 sequence: CASRWDRGQGEQYF. CDR3 DNA: TGTGCCAGCAGATGGGACAGGGGACAAGGAGAGCAGTACTTC.

This clone has just one count. V is TRBV6-1 and J is TRBJ1-1, with unresolved D. The CDR3 sequence is 14 residues long. Germline V gene sequence: CDR1 MNHNS, CDR2 SASEGT. Deletions cut 1 base from V and 6 bases from J, with 12 bases between. CDR3 loop: CASSEGVMVAEAFF. The CDR3 DNA follows: TGTGCCAGCAGTGAAGGGGTAATGGTCGCTGAAGCTTTCTTT.